This T cell receptor beta chain derives from a study of blood T cells in healthy people across ages. The wider study: Template switching captured about one barcoded beta molecule per two T cells. Study observations and caveats: Diversity was higher, and naive CD4+ cells more numerous, in long-lived donors than in aged donors.

Comments on this clonotype: What it binds is unknown.

A sample-barcoded 5' primer and a J-beta primer mix were used in a second PCR of roughly 7 to 12 cycles. Per-sample output comprised a minimum of 2.5 million paired-end reads containing CDR3. TCRdb processed the 5' RACE reads anew with MiXCR; each CDR3 protein has one entry. Of about 1.6 million distinct CDR3 sequences in the sample, roughly 32% were seen once. V lost 7 bases to trimming and J lost 7 bases, with 17 bases between them. Germline V gene sequence: CDR1 LGHNT, CDR2 FRNRAP. The CDR3 contains 14 residues. Extraction yielded at least 6 micrograms of total RNA per sample. This rearrangement joins TRBV12-5 to TRBJ2-1, with D perhaps TRBD1 (5 bases). This TCR derives from a woman in her twenties or thirties in good health. Sequenced sample: blood. CDR3 sequence: CASAPVGRRNEQFF. CDR3 bases: TGTGCTAGTGCCCCGGTGGGGCGGAGAAATGAGCAGTTCTTC.